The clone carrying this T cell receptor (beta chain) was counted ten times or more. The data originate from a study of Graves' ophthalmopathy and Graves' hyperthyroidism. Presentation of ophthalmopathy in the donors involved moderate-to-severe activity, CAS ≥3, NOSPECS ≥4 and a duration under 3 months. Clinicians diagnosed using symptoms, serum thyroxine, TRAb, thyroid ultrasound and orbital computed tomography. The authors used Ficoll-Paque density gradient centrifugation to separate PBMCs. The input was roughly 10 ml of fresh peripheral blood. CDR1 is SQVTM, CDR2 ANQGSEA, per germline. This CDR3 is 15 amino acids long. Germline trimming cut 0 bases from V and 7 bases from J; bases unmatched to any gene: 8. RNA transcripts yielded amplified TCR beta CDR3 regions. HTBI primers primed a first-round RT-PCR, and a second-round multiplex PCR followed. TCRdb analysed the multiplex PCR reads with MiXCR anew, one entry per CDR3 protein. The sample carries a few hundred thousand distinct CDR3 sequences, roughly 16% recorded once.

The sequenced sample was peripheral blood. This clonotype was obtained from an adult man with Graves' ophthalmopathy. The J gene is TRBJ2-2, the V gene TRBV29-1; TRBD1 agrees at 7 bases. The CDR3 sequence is CSVEDQQGRGGELFF. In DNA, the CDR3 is TGCAGCGTTGAAGATCAACAGGGGAGAGGCGGGGAGCTGTTTTTT.